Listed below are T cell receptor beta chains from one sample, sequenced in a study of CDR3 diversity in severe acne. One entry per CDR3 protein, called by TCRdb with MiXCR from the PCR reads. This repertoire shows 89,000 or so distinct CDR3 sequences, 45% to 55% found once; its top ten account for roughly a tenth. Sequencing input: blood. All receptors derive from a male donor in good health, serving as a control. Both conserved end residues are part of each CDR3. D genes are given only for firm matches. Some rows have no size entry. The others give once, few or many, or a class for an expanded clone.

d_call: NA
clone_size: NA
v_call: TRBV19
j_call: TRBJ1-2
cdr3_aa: CASTVQIGDYGYTF
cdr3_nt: TGTGCCAGTACGGTACAGATAGGAGACTATGGCTACACCTTC

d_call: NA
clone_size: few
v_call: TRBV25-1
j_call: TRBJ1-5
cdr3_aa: CASNKGRGYSNQPQHF
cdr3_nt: TGTGCCAGCAACAAAGGCAGGGGTTATAGCAATCAGCCCCAGCATTTT

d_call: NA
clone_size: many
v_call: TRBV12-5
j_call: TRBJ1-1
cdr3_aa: CASAVIAEAFF
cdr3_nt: TGTGCTAGTGCGGTGATCGCTGAAGCTTTCTTT

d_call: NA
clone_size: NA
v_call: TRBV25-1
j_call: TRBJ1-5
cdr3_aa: CASSEAGVNQPQHF
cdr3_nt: TGTGCCAGCAGTGAGGCAGGGGTCAATCAGCCCCAGCATTTT

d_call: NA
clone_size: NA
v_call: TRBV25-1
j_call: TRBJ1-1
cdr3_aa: CASRGRKNTEAFF
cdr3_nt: TGTGCCAGCAGGGGAAGAAAGAACACTGAAGCTTTCTTT

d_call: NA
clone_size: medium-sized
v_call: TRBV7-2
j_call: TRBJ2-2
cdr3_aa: CASSLLPDRTGELFF
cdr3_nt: TGTGCCAGCAGCTTATTACCAGATCGGACCGGGGAGCTGTTTTTT

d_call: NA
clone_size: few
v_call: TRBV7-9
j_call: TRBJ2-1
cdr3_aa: CASSHADSYNEQFF
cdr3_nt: TGTGCCAGCAGCCATGCGGACAGCTACAATGAGCAGTTCTTC

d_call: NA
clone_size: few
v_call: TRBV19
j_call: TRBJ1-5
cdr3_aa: CASSTTGTRIAQPQHF
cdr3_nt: TGTGCCAGTAGTACCACCGGGACAAGAATCGCTCAGCCCCAGCATTTT

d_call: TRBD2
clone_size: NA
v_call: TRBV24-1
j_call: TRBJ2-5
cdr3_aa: CATSDLRTSGSRQETQYF
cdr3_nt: TGTGCCACCAGTGATTTGCGGACTAGCGGGAGTCGCCAAGAGACCCAGTACTTC

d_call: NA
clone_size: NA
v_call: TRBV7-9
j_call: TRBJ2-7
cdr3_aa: CASSSSTGSYEQYF
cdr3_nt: TGTGCCAGCAGCTCCTCGACTGGTTCCTACGAGCAGTACTTC

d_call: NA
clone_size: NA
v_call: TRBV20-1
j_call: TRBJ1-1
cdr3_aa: CSLMVTEAFF
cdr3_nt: TGCAGTTTAATGGTCACTGAAGCTTTCTTT

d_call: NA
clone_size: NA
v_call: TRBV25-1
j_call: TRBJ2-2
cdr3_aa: CASSYSSGNTGELFF
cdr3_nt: TGTGCCAGCAGTTACTCGAGCGGGAACACCGGGGAGCTGTTTTTT

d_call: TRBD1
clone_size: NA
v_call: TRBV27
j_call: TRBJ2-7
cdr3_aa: CASSFGQGEYEQYF
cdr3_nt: TGTGCCAGCAGTTTCGGGCAGGGGGAGTACGAGCAGTACTTC

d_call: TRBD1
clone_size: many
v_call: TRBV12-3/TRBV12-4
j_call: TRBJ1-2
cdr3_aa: CASSSEAGTGEGYTF
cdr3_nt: TGTGCCAGCAGTTCCGAAGCCGGGACAGGGGAAGGCTACACCTTC

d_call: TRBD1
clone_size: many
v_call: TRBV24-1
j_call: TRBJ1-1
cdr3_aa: CATSDGTGGIFF
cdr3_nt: TGTGCCACCAGTGATGGGACAGGGGGAATTTTCTTT

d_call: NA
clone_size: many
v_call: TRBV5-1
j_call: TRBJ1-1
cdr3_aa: CASSLALGHQNTEAFF
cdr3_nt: TGCGCCAGCAGCTTGGCTCTGGGACACCAGAACACTGAAGCTTTCTTT

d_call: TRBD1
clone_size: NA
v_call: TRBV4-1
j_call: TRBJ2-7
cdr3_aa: CASSQGDRDTGELYF
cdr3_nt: TGCGCCAGCAGCCAGGGGGACAGGGACACCGGGGAGCTGTACTTC

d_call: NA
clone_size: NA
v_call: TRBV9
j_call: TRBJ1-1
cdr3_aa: CASSVGESAEAFF
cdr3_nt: TGTGCCAGCAGCGTAGGGGAAAGTGCTGAAGCTTTCTTT

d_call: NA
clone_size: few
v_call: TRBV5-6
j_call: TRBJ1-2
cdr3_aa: CASSSRTGAIGYTF
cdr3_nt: TGTGCCAGCAGCTCAAGGACGGGAGCTATCGGCTACACCTTC

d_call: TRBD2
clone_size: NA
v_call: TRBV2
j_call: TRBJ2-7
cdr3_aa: CAGGTSGGVSYEQYF
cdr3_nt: TGTGCCGGAGGGACTAGCGGGGGGGTTTCCTACGAGCAGTACTTC

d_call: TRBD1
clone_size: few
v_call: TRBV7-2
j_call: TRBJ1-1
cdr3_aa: CASSFRDRVTEAFF
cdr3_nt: TGTGCCAGCAGCTTCCGGGACAGGGTGACTGAAGCTTTCTTT

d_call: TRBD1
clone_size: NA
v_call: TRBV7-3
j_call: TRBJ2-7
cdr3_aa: CASRGQGAEGGEQYF
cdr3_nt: TGTGCCAGCAGAGGACAGGGGGCCGAAGGGGGCGAGCAGTACTTC

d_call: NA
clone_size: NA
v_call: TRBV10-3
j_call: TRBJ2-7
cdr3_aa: CAISELDSSSYEQYF
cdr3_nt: TGTGCCATCAGTGAGTTGGACTCGAGCTCCTACGAGCAGTACTTC

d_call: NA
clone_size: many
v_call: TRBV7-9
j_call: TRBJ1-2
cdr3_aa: CASSLESGGPRRGYTF
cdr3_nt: TGTGCCAGCAGCTTAGAGTCGGGGGGGCCCAGACGTGGCTACACCTTC

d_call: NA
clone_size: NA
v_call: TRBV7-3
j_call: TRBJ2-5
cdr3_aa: CASRPSDRPTEQYF
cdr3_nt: TGTGCCAGCAGACCCTCGGACAGACCGACAGAGCAGTACTTC

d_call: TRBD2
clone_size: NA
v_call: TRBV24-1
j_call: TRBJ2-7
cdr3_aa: CATSEAGGAYEQYF
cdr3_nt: TGTGCCACCAGTGAAGCGGGAGGGGCCTACGAGCAGTACTTC

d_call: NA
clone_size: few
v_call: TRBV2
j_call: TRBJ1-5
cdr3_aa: CASRKDGQGGQPQHF
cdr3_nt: TGTGCCAGCAGGAAGGATGGGCAGGGTGGTCAGCCCCAGCATTTT

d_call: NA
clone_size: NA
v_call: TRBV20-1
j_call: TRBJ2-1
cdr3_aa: CSAHGGSTYNEQFF
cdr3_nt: TGCAGCGCCCACGGGGGATCTACCTACAATGAGCAGTTCTTC

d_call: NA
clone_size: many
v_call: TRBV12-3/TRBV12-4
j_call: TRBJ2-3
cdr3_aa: CATGRGTDTQYF
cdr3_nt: TGTGCCACTGGGCGGGGCACAGATACGCAGTATTTT

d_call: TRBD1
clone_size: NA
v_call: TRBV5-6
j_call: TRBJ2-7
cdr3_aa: CASSFGTGVGEQYF
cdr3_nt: TGTGCCAGCAGCTTTGGGACAGGGGTGGGCGAGCAGTACTTC

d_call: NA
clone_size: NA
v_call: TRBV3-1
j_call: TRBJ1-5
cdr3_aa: CASSQDLREIRHQPQHF
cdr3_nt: TGTGCCAGCAGCCAAGATCTCAGGGAGATCAGACATCAGCCCCAGCATTTT

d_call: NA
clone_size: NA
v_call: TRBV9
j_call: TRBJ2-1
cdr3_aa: CASSVAGSEQFF
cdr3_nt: TGTGCCAGCAGCGTAGCGGGCAGTGAGCAGTTCTTC

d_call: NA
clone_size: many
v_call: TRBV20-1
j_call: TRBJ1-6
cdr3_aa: CSAPLTEINDSPLHF
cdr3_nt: TGCAGTGCTCCCCTTACGGAGATTAACGATTCACCCCTCCACTTT

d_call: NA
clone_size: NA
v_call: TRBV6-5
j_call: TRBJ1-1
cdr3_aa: CATSIGVNTEAFF
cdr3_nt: TGTGCCACTTCAATAGGGGTGAACACTGAAGCTTTCTTT

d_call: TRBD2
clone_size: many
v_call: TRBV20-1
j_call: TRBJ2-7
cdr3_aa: CSARERDYEQYF
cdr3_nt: TGCAGTGCTAGGGAGCGGGACTACGAGCAGTACTTC

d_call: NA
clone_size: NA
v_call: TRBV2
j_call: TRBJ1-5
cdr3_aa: CASSTGARVNQPQHF
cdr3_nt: TGTGCCAGCAGTACGGGGGCTCGGGTCAATCAGCCCCAGCATTTT

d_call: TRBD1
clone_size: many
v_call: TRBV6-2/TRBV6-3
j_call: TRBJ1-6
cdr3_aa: CASSTQGGNSPLHF
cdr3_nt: TGTGCCAGCAGTACGCAGGGGGGGAATTCACCCCTCCACTTT

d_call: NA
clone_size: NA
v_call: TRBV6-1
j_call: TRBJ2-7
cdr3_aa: CASSPARDGPKGYEQYF
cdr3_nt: TGTGCCAGCAGTCCGGCCCGGGACGGGCCGAAGGGCTACGAGCAGTACTTC

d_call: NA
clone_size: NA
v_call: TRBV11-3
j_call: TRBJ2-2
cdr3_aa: CASSLGGAANTGELFF
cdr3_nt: TGTGCCAGCAGCTTAGGGGGGGCGGCGAACACCGGGGAGCTGTTTTTT

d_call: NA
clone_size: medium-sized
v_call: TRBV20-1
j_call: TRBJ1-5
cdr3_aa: CSARDPGGRQPQHF
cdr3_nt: TGCAGTGCTAGAGATCCCGGGGGGAGACAGCCCCAGCATTTT

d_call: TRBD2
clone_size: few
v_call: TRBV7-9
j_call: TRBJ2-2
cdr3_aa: CASSPRLAGVGTGELFF
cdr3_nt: TGTGCCAGCAGCCCCCGATTAGCGGGAGTTGGGACCGGGGAGCTGTTTTTT

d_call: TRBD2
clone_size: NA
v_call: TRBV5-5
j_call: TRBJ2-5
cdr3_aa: CASSPRTSSRQETQYF
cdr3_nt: TGTGCCAGCAGCCCAAGGACTAGCAGTAGGCAAGAGACCCAGTACTTC

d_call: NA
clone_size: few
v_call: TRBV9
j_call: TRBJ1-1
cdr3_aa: CASSVGGLGTEAFF
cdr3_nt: TGTGCCAGCAGCGTAGGGGGGTTAGGGACTGAAGCTTTCTTT

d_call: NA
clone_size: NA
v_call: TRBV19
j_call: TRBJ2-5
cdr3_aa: CASSIGLVGMETQYF
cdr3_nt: TGTGCCAGTAGTATCGGGCTTGTGGGGATGGAGACCCAGTACTTC

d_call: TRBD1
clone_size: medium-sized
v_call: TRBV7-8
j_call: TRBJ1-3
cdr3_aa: CASSLGQGFGNTIYF
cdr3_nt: TGTGCCAGCAGCCTGGGACAGGGGTTTGGAAACACCATATATTTT

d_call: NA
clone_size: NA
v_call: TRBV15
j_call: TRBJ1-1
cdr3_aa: CATNAGGEQAFF
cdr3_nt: TGTGCCACCAACGCGGGGGGGGAGCAAGCTTTCTTT

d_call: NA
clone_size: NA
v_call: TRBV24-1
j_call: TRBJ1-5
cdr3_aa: CATSRSGAWQPQHF
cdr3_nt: TGTGCCACCAGCCGGTCGGGGGCTTGGCAGCCCCAGCATTTT

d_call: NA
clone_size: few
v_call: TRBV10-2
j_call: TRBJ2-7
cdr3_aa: CATEERPYEQYF
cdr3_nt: TGCGCCACCGAGGAGAGGCCCTACGAACAGTACTTC

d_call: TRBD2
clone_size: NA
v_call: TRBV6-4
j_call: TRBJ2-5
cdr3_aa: CASSDGTSGGETQYF
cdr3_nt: TGTGCCAGCAGTGACGGGACTAGCGGGGGGGAGACCCAGTACTTC

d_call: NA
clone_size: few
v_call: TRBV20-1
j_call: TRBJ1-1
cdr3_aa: CSATTASSTEAFF
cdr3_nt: TGCAGTGCCACCACCGCCTCCAGCACTGAAGCTTTCTTT

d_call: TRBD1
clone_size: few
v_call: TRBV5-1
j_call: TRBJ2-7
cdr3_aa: CASSLVIGTGYYEQYF
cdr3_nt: TGCGCCAGCAGCTTGGTTATTGGGACAGGGTACTACGAGCAGTACTTC

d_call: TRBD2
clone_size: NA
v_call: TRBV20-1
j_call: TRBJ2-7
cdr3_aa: CSARAGTSGSYGQYF
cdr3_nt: TGCAGTGCTAGAGCCGGGACTAGCGGGAGCTATGGGCAGTACTTC

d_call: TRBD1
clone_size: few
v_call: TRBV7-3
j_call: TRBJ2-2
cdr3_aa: CASSPKGTVGSGELFF
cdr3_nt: TGTGCCAGCAGCCCTAAAGGGACAGTCGGGTCCGGGGAGCTGTTTTTT